These T cell receptor beta chains were read from a single sample in a study of beta chain features in type 1 diabetes. The method was immunoSEQ multiplex PCR; TCRdb's version includes in-frame clones alone and lacks a portion of them. This table holds hundreds of thousands of clones, about 12% found once. Sequenced: naive CD4+ T cells from blood. All receptors come from a man between 18 and 29 years old in good health. Each CDR3 is given with its conserved first and last residue. D genes are given only for firm matches. Rows may omit the clone size; those that give it use once, few, many or a size class.

clone_size: few; d_call: TRBD1; j_call: TRBJ1-1; v_call: TRBV7-9; cdr3_aa: CASSFDIGQGNTEAFF; cdr3_nt: TGTGCCAGCAGCTTCGATATCGGACAGGGGAACACTGAAGCTTTCTTT
clone_size: few; d_call: NA; j_call: TRBJ2-2; v_call: TRBV5-1; cdr3_aa: CASSWQGNTGELFF; cdr3_nt: TGCGCCAGCAGCTGGCAGGGGAACACCGGGGAGCTGTTTTTT
clone_size: few; d_call: NA; j_call: TRBJ1-1; v_call: TRBV30; cdr3_aa: CAWSFSPNTEAFF; cdr3_nt: TGTGCCTGGAGTTTTTCTCCGAACACTGAAGCTTTCTTT
clone_size: NA; d_call: NA; j_call: TRBJ2-3; v_call: TRBV11-2; cdr3_aa: CASSFRGGGATDTQYF; cdr3_nt: TGTGCCAGCAGCTTCAGGGGAGGGGGAGCCACAGATACGCAGTATTTT
clone_size: few; d_call: TRBD2; j_call: TRBJ2-1; v_call: TRBV19; cdr3_aa: CASSFLAGGGVGEQFF; cdr3_nt: TGTGCCAGTAGTTTCCTAGCGGGAGGAGGGGTTGGTGAGCAGTTCTTC
clone_size: NA; d_call: NA; j_call: TRBJ2-7; v_call: TRBV5-4; cdr3_aa: CASSLEKPSDEQYF; cdr3_nt: TGTGCCAGCAGCTTGGAGAAGCCGTCCGACGAGCAGTACTTC
clone_size: NA; d_call: NA; j_call: TRBJ1-2; v_call: TRBV7-9; cdr3_aa: CASSAEPGYGYTF; cdr3_nt: TGTGCCAGCAGCGCCGAACCGGGATATGGCTACACCTTC
clone_size: NA; d_call: NA; j_call: TRBJ2-1; v_call: TRBV4-1; cdr3_aa: CASSQDFGSDTAYNEQFF; cdr3_nt: TGCGCCAGCAGCCAAGATTTTGGGTCTGACACTGCCTACAATGAGCAGTTCTTC
clone_size: few; d_call: NA; j_call: TRBJ2-7; v_call: TRBV7-2; cdr3_aa: CASSSGLEGYEQYF; cdr3_nt: TGTGCCAGCAGCTCGGGACTGGAGGGGTACGAGCAGTACTTC
clone_size: NA; d_call: TRBD2; j_call: TRBJ2-1; v_call: TRBV5-1; cdr3_aa: CASSLARLAEDEQFF; cdr3_nt: TGCGCCAGCAGCTTGGCCAGACTAGCGGAGGATGAGCAGTTCTTC
clone_size: few; d_call: NA; j_call: TRBJ2-1; v_call: TRBV7-9; cdr3_aa: CASSLVIGTGDNEQFF; cdr3_nt: TGTGCCAGCAGCTTAGTTATTGGGACGGGGGACAATGAGCAGTTCTTC
clone_size: few; d_call: NA; j_call: TRBJ2-5; v_call: TRBV29-1; cdr3_aa: CSVPVGGGTQYF; cdr3_nt: TGCAGCGTTCCCGTGGGGGGTGGGACCCAGTACTTC
clone_size: few; d_call: NA; j_call: TRBJ2-2; v_call: TRBV10-3; cdr3_aa: CAISDQDGGELFF; cdr3_nt: TGTGCCATCAGTGACCAGGATGGCGGGGAGCTGTTTTTT
clone_size: NA; d_call: NA; j_call: TRBJ1-2; v_call: TRBV7-2; cdr3_aa: CASSPLEGDGYTF; cdr3_nt: TGTGCCAGCAGCCCGCTGGAGGGAGATGGCTACACCTTC
clone_size: few; d_call: TRBD1; j_call: TRBJ1-4; v_call: TRBV7-2; cdr3_aa: CASSPGQVNEKLFF; cdr3_nt: TGTGCCAGCAGCCCCGGACAGGTTAATGAAAAACTGTTTTTT
clone_size: NA; d_call: TRBD1; j_call: TRBJ2-7; v_call: TRBV29-1; cdr3_aa: CSVEGGTGGYEQYF; cdr3_nt: TGCAGCGTTGAAGGGGGGACAGGGGGTTACGAGCAGTACTTC
clone_size: NA; d_call: NA; j_call: TRBJ1-1; v_call: TRBV30; cdr3_aa: CAWSVSDNTEAFF; cdr3_nt: TGTGCCTGGAGTGTTAGCGACAACACTGAAGCTTTCTTT
clone_size: NA; d_call: TRBD1; j_call: TRBJ2-1; v_call: TRBV11-2; cdr3_aa: CASSRGQGYNEQFF; cdr3_nt: TGTGCCAGCAGCAGGGGACAGGGGTACAATGAGCAGTTCTTC
clone_size: NA; d_call: TRBD1; j_call: TRBJ1-2; v_call: TRBV5-4; cdr3_aa: CASSSRTGGGSPYGYTF; cdr3_nt: TGTGCCAGCAGCTCCAGGACAGGGGGCGGATCACCGTATGGCTACACCTTC
clone_size: NA; d_call: NA; j_call: TRBJ1-2; v_call: TRBV11-2; cdr3_aa: CASSAVGGHGYTF; cdr3_nt: TGTGCCAGCAGCGCAGTGGGAGGGCATGGCTACACCTTC
clone_size: NA; d_call: NA; j_call: TRBJ1-2; v_call: TRBV6-6; cdr3_aa: CASSGAGDGYTF; cdr3_nt: TGTGCCAGCAGTGGGGCCGGTGATGGCTACACCTTC
clone_size: NA; d_call: TRBD1; j_call: TRBJ2-5; v_call: TRBV7-3; cdr3_aa: CASSLMGQGGETQYF; cdr3_nt: TGTGCCAGCAGCTTAATGGGACAGGGGGGAGAGACCCAGTACTTC
clone_size: NA; d_call: NA; j_call: TRBJ2-7; v_call: TRBV15; cdr3_aa: CATSRDRGWVEQYF; cdr3_nt: TGTGCCACCAGCAGAGACAGGGGCTGGGTCGAGCAGTACTTC
clone_size: few; d_call: TRBD2; j_call: TRBJ2-1; v_call: TRBV18; cdr3_aa: CASSPPPIAGNEQFF; cdr3_nt: TGTGCCAGCTCACCACCGCCTATAGCGGGCAATGAGCAGTTCTTC
clone_size: few; d_call: NA; j_call: TRBJ2-2; v_call: TRBV7-2; cdr3_aa: CASSLVWAAGELFF; cdr3_nt: TGTGCCAGCAGCTTAGTATGGGCAGCCGGGGAGCTGTTTTTT
clone_size: NA; d_call: NA; j_call: TRBJ2-7; v_call: TRBV4-3; cdr3_aa: CASSQGPTTYEQYF; cdr3_nt: TGCGCCAGCAGCCAAGGCCCCACCACCTACGAGCAGTACTTC
clone_size: few; d_call: TRBD2; j_call: TRBJ2-7; v_call: TRBV18; cdr3_aa: CASSPGTSGAYEQYF; cdr3_nt: TGTGCCAGCTCTCCTGGGACTAGCGGGGCGTACGAGCAGTACTTC
clone_size: NA; d_call: NA; j_call: TRBJ2-3; v_call: TRBV11-2; cdr3_aa: CASSGLVVQPGDTQYF; cdr3_nt: TGTGCCAGCAGCGGGCTGGTAGTCCAACCGGGGGATACGCAGTATTTT
clone_size: few; d_call: NA; j_call: TRBJ2-7; v_call: TRBV6-5; cdr3_aa: CASSQAGYEQYF; cdr3_nt: TGTGCCAGCAGCCAAGCAGGGTACGAGCAGTACTTC
clone_size: NA; d_call: TRBD2; j_call: TRBJ2-2; v_call: TRBV7-3; cdr3_aa: CASSRGVNSGELFF; cdr3_nt: TGTGCCAGCAGTCGGGGGGTAAACTCCGGGGAGCTGTTTTTT
clone_size: few; d_call: TRBD1; j_call: TRBJ1-1; v_call: TRBV30; cdr3_aa: CAWEQGAAVSEAFF; cdr3_nt: TGTGCCTGGGAACAGGGGGCAGCTGTATCTGAAGCTTTCTTT